What follows are 12 T cell receptor beta chains derived from one specimen sequenced in a study of cytomegalovirus exposure and HLA in healthy donors. The PCR was carried out with 60 Vbeta primers and 13 Jbeta primers. Here immunoSEQ multiplex PCR was the method, and the copy in TCRdb shows in-frame clones only, minus some. The data contain 150,000 to 200,000 clones, around 88% of them singletons. Specimen: PBMCs. The receptor source for this set is a woman aged 18-30 years in good health and CMV-seronegative.

This rearrangement joins TRBV29-1 to TRBJ1-2; D is unclear. Germline V gives CDR1 SQVTM, CDR2 ANQGSEA. With 6 bases removed from V and 4 bases from J, the gap between germline ends came to 15 bases. CDR3 length: 13 amino acids. CDR3 region: CSVNPQRSYGYTF. The DNA of the CDR3 is TGCAGCGTGAATCCACAGAGAAGCTATGGCTACACCTTC.

The chain uses TRBV4-1 and TRBJ2-5; perhaps TRBD2 as D (6 bases). This CDR3 is 15 amino acids long. CDR1 is MGHRA and CDR2 is YSYEKL in the germline V gene. The V and J ends lost 1 base and 1 base respectively, with 10 bases between them. The CDR3: CASSQAGGVQETQYF. The CDR3 nucleotides read TGCGCCAGCAGCCAAGCGGGCGGGGTCCAAGAGACCCAGTACTTC.

The CDR3 DNA is TGTGCCAGCAGGGGGGGGGACCTTAACTATGGCTACACCTTC. This codes for CASRGGDLNYGYTF. The V and J genes are TRBV2 and TRBJ1-2, with D maybe TRBD1 (5 bases). The germline V and J ends were trimmed by 6 bases and 1 base, with 12 bases remaining between them. The CDR3 length is 14 residues. The germline gives CDR1 SNHLY, CDR2 FYNNEI. Looking up the rest from reference TRBV2 and TRBJ1-2 gives the full variable domain: EPEVTQTPSHQVTQMGQEVILRCVPISNHLYFYWYRQILGQKVEFLVSFYNNEISEKSEIFDDQFSVERPDGSNFTLKIRSTKLEDSAMYFCASRGGDLNYGYTFGSGTRLTVV.

The J gene is TRBJ2-3, the V gene TRBV5-1; D remains unclear. The CDR3 is made up of 13 amino acids. V dropped 3 bases and J dropped 0 bases, with 5 bases sitting between them. The germline CDR1 and CDR2 sequences are SGHRS and YFSETQ. CDR3 in DNA: TGCGCCAGCAGCTACGAGAGCACAGATACGCAGTATTTT. Translating gives CASSYESTDTQYF.

V gene TRBV25-1 combines with J gene TRBJ2-3; D is uncertain. CDR1 is MGHDK, CDR2 SYGVNS, per germline. The CDR3 is 11 residues long. Trimming removed 3 bases from V and 9 bases from J, with 7 bases in between. The CDR3 protein is CASSESQTQYF. In nucleotides, the CDR3 is TGTGCCAGCAGTGAGTCCCAGACGCAGTATTTT.

The V and J genes are TRBV9 and TRBJ1-2; D not resolved. The length of the CDR3 is 16 residues. Germline V gene lookup returns CDR1 SGDLS and CDR2 YYNGEE. V lost 0 bases, J lost 4 bases, and 16 bases lay in between. The CDR3 DNA is TGTGCCAGCAGCGTAGACCAAGGGAGTCGATCCTATGGCTACACCTTC. Translation: CASSVDQGSRSYGYTF.

The genes are TRBV2 and TRBJ1-2; D gene unclear. CDR3 length: 13 amino acids. In germline, CDR1 is SNHLY, CDR2 FYNNEI. The ends were cut back, 3 bases at V and 6 bases at J, with 11 bases in the middle. CDR3 loop: CASSERGWDGYTF. The CDR3, as DNA: TGTGCCAGCAGTGAGCGGGGATGGGATGGCTACACCTTC.

Points on this clone: The same CDR3 is also encoded by other DNA sequences in this sample. CDR3 in DNA: TGTGCCAGCAGTTCCGCCGAGGCGTTGGGGCACAATGAGCAGTTCTTC. It codes for CASSSAEALGHNEQFF. This chain links TRBV27 with TRBJ2-1, with a tentative D call TRBD1 (5 bases). Trimming shortened V by 4 bases and J by 5 bases, and 18 bases separated the two germline ends. This CDR3 has 16 residues. CDR1 and CDR2 from the germline V gene are MNHEY and SMNVEV (reference sequence).

The chain recombines TRBV28 with TRBJ2-7, with TRBD2 as a possible D gene (5 bases). This CDR3 is 14 amino acids long. Trimming removed 2 bases from V and 6 bases from J, with 14 bases in between. Per germline, CDR1 MDHEN and CDR2 SYDVKM. The CDR3 nucleotides are TGTGCCAGCAGTTTAGCCGGGCGGGTCGGCGAGCAGTACTTC. It is translated as CASSLAGRVGEQYF. The entire variable domain, with the rest obtained from reference TRBV28 and TRBJ2-7, is as follows: DVKVTQSSRYLVKRTGEKVFLECVQDMDHENMFWYRQDPGLGLRLIYFSYDVKMKEKGDIPEGYSVSREKKERFSLILESASTNQTSMYLCASSLAGRVGEQYFGPGTRLTVT.

The J gene is TRBJ2-3, the V gene TRBV6-1; D possibly corresponds to TRBD1 (5 bases). This CDR3 is 17 amino acids long. Trimming removed 4 bases from V and 6 bases from J, with 23 bases in between. Germline assignment: CDR1 MNHNS and CDR2 SASEGT. The CDR3 DNA reads TGTGCCAGCAGTGCCTCCCTTGGGGCCTTTGGGTGGGATACGCAGTATTTT. Amino acid sequence: CASSASLGAFGWDTQYF.

This clone was detected a few times. This chain uses TRBV5-4 with TRBJ1-1, with D unclear. CDR1 SGHNT and CDR2 YYREEE come from the germline V gene (reference sequence). V lost 4 bases and J 8 bases, leaving 12 bases between the germline ends. This CDR3 has 12 amino acids. The CDR3 DNA follows: TGTGCCAGCAGCCCAGGTGGCGGGGAAGCTTTCTTT. Translating gives CASSPGGGEAFF.

Only a few counts were recorded for this clone. The rearrangement links TRBV10-3 to TRBJ2-1; 12 bases fit TRBD2. This CDR3 region has 13 residues. The germline V gene has CDR1 ENHRY and CDR2 SYGVKD. V lost 7 bases to trimming and J lost 8 bases; unmatched junction nucleotides: 3. This CDR3 reads CAIKASGRDEQFF. The CDR3 coding sequence is TGTGCCATCAAGGCTAGCGGGAGGGATGAGCAGTTCTTC.